This T cell receptor (beta chain) was captured by sequencing in a study of blood T cell repertoires in COVID-19. As for the study in general: Material from acute and convalescent COVID-19 was sourced from the United States, Italy and Spain. T cells, B-cell-depleted T cells, or PBMCs provided the cDNA or gDNA that served as material.

The V and J ends lost 1 base and 5 bases respectively, with 9 bases between them. Germline V gene lookup returns CDR1 MDHEN and CDR2 SYDVKM. CDR3 size: 14 residues. In the original analysis: Quantification of nucleated cells was approximated via reference gene primer amplification. The protocol was immunoSEQ multiplex PCR, while the TCRdb copy is restricted to in-frame clones and leaves out a portion. From that table come the V and J calls and clone size; the DNA was used to work out D and trimming. The sample carries around 170,000 clones, 74% recorded once. The sequence was collected from a woman older than 75 with acute or convalescent COVID-19. The V gene is TRBV28, the J gene TRBJ2-1; D not resolved. The sequencing input was peripheral blood. The CDR3 bases are TGTGCCAGCAGTTTATACCAGTTCCACAATGAGCAGTTCTTC. Translated, it gives CASSLYQFHNEQFF.